The present TCR beta chain was sequenced within a study of CD8 T cells in Susac syndrome. The multiple sclerosis controls, all treatment-naive patients, had relapsing-remitting disease that was stable or active. Negative magnetic isolation gave CD8+ and CD4+ cells; FACS enriched CD8+ TEMRA. V was clipped by 2 bases and J by 2 bases, with 15 bases between them. The CDR3 is 15 residues long. Germline V gene data show CDR1 as DFQATT and CDR2 as SNEGSKA (reference sequence). cDNA came from around 0.5 to 1 ug RNA primed by random hexamers. TCRdb processed the immunoSEQ multiplex PCR reads anew with MiXCR; each CDR3 protein has one entry. The sample consists of approximately 150,000 distinct CDR3 sequences, roughly 92% of them appearing once.

Sequencing was done on a sample of CD4+ T cells from PBMCs. The sequence was obtained from a human donor with multiple sclerosis. The J gene is TRBJ2-5, the V gene TRBV20-1; D is possibly TRBD1 or TRBD2 (5 bases each). The CDR3 spells CSARTPGTLQETQYF. Here the CDR3 DNA reads TGCAGTGCTAGAACACCCGGGACGTTACAAGAGACCCAGTACTTC.